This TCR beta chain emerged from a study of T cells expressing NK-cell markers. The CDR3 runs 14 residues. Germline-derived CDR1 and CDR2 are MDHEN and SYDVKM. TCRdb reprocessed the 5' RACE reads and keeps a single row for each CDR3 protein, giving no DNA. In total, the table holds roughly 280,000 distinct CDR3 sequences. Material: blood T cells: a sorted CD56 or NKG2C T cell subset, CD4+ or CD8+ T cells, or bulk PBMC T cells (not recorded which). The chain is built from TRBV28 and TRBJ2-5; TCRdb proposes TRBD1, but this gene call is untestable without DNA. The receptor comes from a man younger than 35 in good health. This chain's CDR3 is CASSLRQGAETQYF.